The clone carrying this T cell receptor (beta chain) was seen once. Its antigen is not identified. Libraries were prepared by immunoSEQ multiplex PCR; TCRdb keeps only in-frame clonotypes and omits some of them. Of some 1.4 million clones listed, 95% to 97% were seen once; the top ten hold over 1%. Into CD45RA+ naive and CD45RA-negative memory subsets, the CD4+ cells were split. These data originate in a study of shared clonotypes between healthy human individuals. Study-wide results and limits: Donor scarcity curtailed the genetic and exposure-history diversity represented herein. A reduction in generation probabilities was seen for non-shared clonotypes relative to those shared by all four donors.

With V trimmed by 4 bases and J by 4 bases, 8 bases remained unmatched. The CDR3 spans 15 residues. Germline V lookup: CDR1 SEHNR, CDR2 FQNEAQ (reference sequence). The specimen was naive CD4+ T cells sorted from blood. Subset in this sample: CD45RA+ positively selected. The receptor was derived from a man aged 30 to 45 in good health. This chain joins TRBV7-9 and TRBJ2-5; 8 bases line up with TRBD2. The CDR3: CASSSNSGIGETQYF. Written as DNA, the CDR3 is TGTGCCAGCAGCTCCAATAGCGGGATAGGAGAGACCCAGTACTTC.